One sample yielded the 30 T cell receptor beta chains listed below, sequenced in a study of blood T cell repertoires in COVID-19. Produced via immunoSEQ multiplex PCR; TCRdb's table is partial and in-frame only. This sample has approximately 240,000 clones, with 85% found just once. The sample taken for sequencing was peripheral blood. These receptors were taken from a woman aged 55-69 years with active or convalescent COVID-19.

CDR3 amino acids: CASSKARDVGAPVKRETQYF. The CDR3 bases are TGCGCCAGCAGCAAGGCCAGAGATGTAGGGGCCCCCGTGAAGAGGGAGACCCAGTACTTC. The genes are TRBV5-1 and TRBJ2-5, with D possibly TRBD1 on 5 matching bases. V lost 4 bases and J lost 5, with 33 bases in between. Germline CDR1 reads SGHRS; CDR2 reads YFSETQ. This CDR3 has 20 residues.

This clone was found a few times. The chain uses TRBV30 and TRBJ2-2; 9 bases are a match to TRBD2. The CDR3 is 18 residues long. V lost 0 bases to trimming and J lost 3 bases; unmatched junction nucleotides: 11. Germline V gene sequence: CDR1 GTSNPN, CDR2 SVGIG (reference sequence). The CDR3 sequence is CAWSVTAGGFKDTGELFF. CDR3 coding DNA: TGTGCCTGGAGTGTAACAGCGGGAGGTTTCAAGGACACCGGGGAGCTGTTTTTT.

V gene TRBV19 combines with J gene TRBJ1-1; 8 bases align to TRBD1. The CDR3 has 17 residues. CDR1 is LNHDA and CDR2 is SQIVND in the germline V gene (reference sequence). V shed 5 bases and J 5 bases; nucleotides not matched to a gene: 16. The CDR3 here is CASSARSLDRERTEAFF. Written as DNA, the CDR3 is TGTGCCAGTAGTGCCAGATCCCTGGACAGGGAGAGGACTGAAGCTTTCTTT.

This clone was found once. The chain recombines TRBV9 with TRBJ2-1; 9 bases agree with TRBD2. This CDR3 is 16 amino acids long. Germline V gene data show CDR1 as SGDLS and CDR2 as YYNGEE. Trimming at V came to 4 bases and at J to 5 bases, leaving 10 bases not matched to a gene. The CDR3 sequence: CASSPLAGARNNEQFF. In nucleotides, the CDR3 is TGTGCCAGCAGCCCATTAGCGGGAGCCCGAAACAATGAGCAGTTCTTC.

The chain carries TRBV5-6 and TRBJ2-5; D gene ambiguous. With 3 bases removed from V and 1 base from J, the gap between germline ends came to 7 bases. Germline loops: CDR1 SGHDT, CDR2 YYEEEE. The CDR3 runs 13 residues. The DNA for the CDR3 is TGTGCCAGCAGCTACCATAGCCAAGAGACCCAGTACTTC. Encoded protein: CASSYHSQETQYF.

This rearrangement joins TRBV7-2 to TRBJ2-1, with a tentative D call TRBD2 (5 bases). The V and J ends lost 2 bases and 6 bases respectively, with 11 bases between them. The CDR3 is 14 amino acids. The germline V gene has CDR1 SGHTA and CDR2 FQGNSA. The CDR3 loop is CASSLYPSSNEQFF. In nucleotides, the CDR3 is TGTGCCAGCAGCTTATACCCTAGCAGCAATGAGCAGTTCTTC.

The rearrangement joins TRBV7-9 to TRBJ2-1, with 8 bases fitting TRBD1. Germline trimming cut 8 bases from V and 2 bases from J; bases unmatched to any gene: 5. Germline CDR1 reads SEHNR; CDR2 reads FQNEAQ (reference sequence). The CDR3 is made up of 14 amino acids. The CDR3 region is CASLTGAAYNEQFF. DNA for the CDR3: TGTGCCAGCTTGACAGGGGCAGCCTACAATGAGCAGTTCTTC.

The V and J genes are TRBV10-2 and TRBJ1-4; D call uncertain. Germline-derived CDR1 and CDR2 are WSHSY and SAAADI. The CDR3 sequence is 15 residues long. The V and J ends lost 5 bases and 0 bases respectively, with 10 bases between them. The CDR3 nucleotides are TGCGCCAGCAGTTCGGACTGGGCAACTAATGAAAAACTGTTTTTT. The encoded protein is CASSSDWATNEKLFF.

This sequence joins TRBV5-4 and TRBJ1-1; D is perhaps TRBD1 (5 bases). This CDR3 region has 14 residues. Trimming shortened V by 5 bases and J by 1 base, and 12 bases separated the two germline ends. The V gene's germline CDR1 is SGHNT and CDR2 YYREEE (reference sequence). The CDR3 here is CASRRDFQNTEAFF. DNA of the CDR3: TGTGCCAGCAGGCGGGACTTCCAGAACACTGAAGCTTTCTTT.

The CDR3 region is CASSQGQGLNNQPQHF. The CDR3 nucleotides are TGTGCCAGCAGCCAAGGACAGGGGCTAAACAATCAGCCCCAGCATTTT. This rearrangement joins TRBV3-1 (or the pseudogene TRBV3-2) to TRBJ1-5, with TRBD1 matching over 8 bases. Germline lookup yields CDR1 LGHDT and CDR2 YNNKEL (reference sequence). V was pared by 1 base and J by 3 bases, with 5 bases of the junction left unmatched. The CDR3 consists of 16 residues.

The chain employs TRBV30 and TRBJ2-3; D is unresolved. This CDR3 contains 14 residues. The germline CDR1 and CDR2 sequences are GTSNPN and SVGIG (reference sequence). The V gene lost 0 bases and the J gene lost 0 bases, with 7 bases spanning the gap. The CDR3 is CAWSVTPSTDTQYF. CDR3 coding DNA: TGTGCCTGGAGTGTGACTCCCAGCACAGATACGCAGTATTTT. Filled out from reference TRBV30 and TRBJ2-3, the complete variable domain reads SQTIHQWPATLVQPVGSPLSLECTVEGTSNPNLYWYRQAAGRGLQLLFYSVGIGQISSEVPQNLSASRPQDRQFILSSKKLLLSDSGFYLCAWSVTPSTDTQYFGPGTRLTVL.

Many counts were recorded for this clone. This sequence joins TRBV4-2 and TRBJ1-3; D is possibly TRBD1 (6 bases). CDR1 and CDR2 (germline): LGHNA, YNFKEQ. The CDR3 has 18 residues. Trimming pared 1 base from V and 2 bases from J, leaving 18 bases between. CDR3 coding DNA: TGTGCCAGCAGCCAAGCGGCGGGGGCAGTTGGCCCTGGAAACACCATATATTTT. This translates into CASSQAAGAVGPGNTIYF.

The chain uses TRBV27 and TRBJ1-2; 8 nucleotides match TRBD1. This CDR3 has 17 residues. CDR1 is MNHEY and CDR2 is SMNVEV in the germline V gene (reference sequence). V gave up 3 bases and J gave up 4 bases; unmatched junction bases: 13. CDR3 protein: CASSLGAGGSSSYGYTF. The CDR3 DNA follows: TGTGCCAGCAGTTTGGGCGCAGGGGGCTCTTCTTCCTATGGCTACACCTTC.

Written as DNA, the CDR3 is TGTGCCAGCAGTGACCGCCCCGGAGCTAGCACAGATACGCAGTATTTT. Translating it yields CASSDRPGASTDTQYF. This chain uses TRBV6-4 with TRBJ2-3; D unclear. CDR1 and CDR2 (germline): MRHNA, SNTAGT. V was clipped by 2 bases and J by 0 bases, with 12 bases between them. This CDR3 has 16 residues.

The CDR3 bases are TGTGCCAGCAGCCGGAACGACAGGAACACTGAAGCTTTCTTT. Translation: CASSRNDRNTEAFF. The chain couples TRBV3-1 (or the pseudogene TRBV3-2) to TRBJ1-1; possibly TRBD1 for D (5 bases). CDR3 size: 14 residues. Deletions cut 4 bases from V and 1 base from J, with 10 bases between. CDR1 and CDR2 from the germline V gene are LGHDT and YNNKEL (reference sequence).

This rearrangement joins TRBV11-2 to TRBJ2-7; 8 bases align to TRBD1. The CDR3 runs 16 residues. Germline trimming cut 0 bases from V and 4 bases from J; bases unmatched to any gene: 8. The germline V gene encodes CDR1 SGHAT and CDR2 FQNNGV. DNA for the CDR3: TGTGCCAGCAGCTTAGATATCGTGACAGGGGCATACGAGCAGTACGTC. It yields the protein CASSLDIVTGAYEQYV.

This chain links TRBV6-5 with TRBJ1-1; D ambiguous. The CDR3 runs 15 residues. Trimming removed 8 bases from V and 0 bases from J, with 16 bases in between. Germline V gene sequence: CDR1 MNHEY, CDR2 SVGAGI. The CDR3 DNA reads TGTGCCAGCCATAGCGCGGCTCTATTGAACACTGAAGCTTTCTTT. Translation: CASHSAALLNTEAFF.

V is TRBV5-1 and J is TRBJ2-5; 13 positions match TRBD2. The germline V gene has CDR1 SGHRS and CDR2 YFSETQ. The junction had 7 bases not matched to a gene; V was cut back by 4 bases and J by 4 bases. This CDR3 is 16 amino acids long. DNA of the CDR3: TGCGCCAGCAGCCCAGGACTAGCGGGAGTCGTAGAGACCCAGTACTTC. Translation gives CASSPGLAGVVETQYF.

This sequence joins TRBV5-1 and TRBJ2-3; no reliable D call. Germline V CDR1 and CDR2: SGHRS, YFSETQ. This CDR3 comprises 15 residues. The V end lost 5 bases, the J end lost 0 bases, and 13 bases lay between the germline ends. The CDR3 loop reads CASRVGHLSTDTQYF. The CDR3 DNA reads as TGCGCCAGCAGGGTTGGGCACCTTAGCACAGATACGCAGTATTTT. The whole variable domain, filled in from reference TRBV5-1 and TRBJ2-3, reads KAGVTQTPRYLIKTRGQQVTLSCSPISGHRSVSWYQQTPGQGLQFLFEYFSETQRNKGNFPGRFSGRQFSNSRSEMNVSTLELGDSALYLCASRVGHLSTDTQYFGPGTRLTVL.

This clone occurred many times. V is TRBV12-3 or TRBV12-4 and J is TRBJ2-7; 8 nucleotides match TRBD2. Trimming removed 5 bases from V and 4 bases from J; junction bases left unmatched: 4. The CDR3 has 13 residues. CDR3 in amino acids: CASSRGGIYEQYF. The CDR3 nucleotides are TGTGCCAGCAGTCGGGGGGGTATATACGAGCAGTACTTC.

The chain carries TRBV27 and TRBJ2-7; 10 positions match TRBD1. Germline V CDR1 and CDR2: MNHEY, SMNVEV (reference sequence). J was trimmed by 3 bases and V by 5 bases; bases with no gene match: 7. The CDR3 loop spans 15 amino acids. For the CDR3, the DNA is TGTGCCAGCAGTCCCCCGGGACAGGGGTTCTACGAGCAGTACTTC. Encoded protein: CASSPPGQGFYEQYF.

The gene calls are TRBV5-6 and TRBJ1-4; D is uncertain. Germline loops: CDR1 SGHDT, CDR2 YYEEEE. The CDR3 has 14 amino acids. V was shortened by 4 bases and J by 7 bases, with 14 bases between the two germline ends. The CDR3 is CASSAREEVEKLFF. The CDR3 DNA reads TGTGCCAGCAGCGCACGGGAAGAGGTTGAAAAACTGTTTTTT.

This sequence joins TRBV7-8 and TRBJ1-1, with 7 bases aligning to TRBD1. The V gene end was trimmed by 5 bases and the J gene end by 3 bases; junction bases not matched to a gene: 12. Germline loops: CDR1 SGHVS, CDR2 FQNEAQ. The CDR3 is made up of 16 amino acids. The CDR3 nucleotides are TGTGCCAGCAGCCCCATTACAGGGGACCACGACACTGAAGCTTTCTTT. Protein: CASSPITGDHDTEAFF.

This clone was picked up a small number of times. A junction boundary mismatches the germline segment, possibly from a read error. This sequence joins TRBV3-1 (or the pseudogene TRBV3-2) and TRBJ2-2; 9 nucleotides align to TRBD1. The CDR3 has 14 amino acids. Germline V gene data show CDR1 as LGHDT and CDR2 as YNNKEL (reference sequence). The CDR3 DNA reads TGTGCCAGCAGCCCTCGGACAGGGGCCGGGAAGCTGTTTTTT. Translated: CASSPRTGAGKLFF.

The V and J genes are TRBV18 and TRBJ1-1; D is perhaps TRBD1 (5 bases). This CDR3 is built from 14 residues. In germline, CDR1 is KGHSH, CDR2 LQKENI. V shed 2 bases and J shed 5 bases, with 12 bases lying between them. CDR3 DNA sequence: TGTGCCAGCTCACCAATGGCAGGGCAAACTGAAGCTTTCTTT. Translating it yields CASSPMAGQTEAFF.

The chain uses TRBV23-1 and TRBJ2-4; a weak D match, TRBD1 (5 bases). TRBV23-1 is flagged as an ORF with uncertain function. V lost 3 bases to trimming and J lost 7 bases, with 16 bases between them. The CDR3 runs to 15 residues. The CDR3 DNA is TGCGCCAGCAGTCACAGGGCCCAGAGGATGAACATTCAGTACTTC. Protein product: CASSHRAQRMNIQYF.

This clone has just one count. CDR3 coding DNA: TGTGCCAGTCTGACAGATTATAATTCACCCCTCCACTTT. It translates to CASLTDYNSPLHF. The chain has TRBV6-6 and TRBJ1-6, with a possible D match to TRBD1 (5 bases). Germline CDR1 and CDR2: MNHNY and SVGAGI (reference sequence). Trimming removed 9 bases at V and 4 bases at J, with 10 bases between. This CDR3 contains 13 residues.

The DNA for the CDR3 is TGTGCCATCAGTCTGGGTGGCGGATACAATGAGCAGTTCTTC. It yields the protein CAISLGGGYNEQFF. V and J are TRBV10-3 and TRBJ2-1; D is unclear. The germline CDR1 and CDR2 sequences are ENHRY and SYGVKD. This CDR3 comprises 14 residues. Trimming removed 5 bases from V and 4 bases from J, with 12 bases in between.

This clone appeared once. The gene calls are TRBV18 and TRBJ2-1; TRBD2 agrees at 7 bases. This CDR3 comprises 17 residues. CDR1 and CDR2 (germline): KGHSH, LQKENI. V shed 3 bases and J 0 bases; nucleotides not matched to a gene: 8. CDR3 nucleotides: TGTGCCAGCTCACCTCGGGCAGCGGGATACTCCTACAATGAGCAGTTCTTC. Translation gives CASSPRAAGYSYNEQFF.

The rearrangement links TRBV11-2 to TRBJ2-1; 7 positions agree with TRBD2. The CDR3 totals 14 residues. V shed 7 bases, J shed 7 bases, and the junction held 10 bases outside the gene matches. Germline V gene lookup returns CDR1 SGHAT and CDR2 FQNNGV. The DNA of the CDR3 is TGTGCCAGCAAACCGACTAGCCAGGAGAATGAGCAGTTCTTC. Protein product: CASKPTSQENEQFF. Full variable domain (outside the CDR3, taken from reference TRBV11-2 and TRBJ2-1): EAGVAQSPRYKIIEKRQSVAFWCNPISGHATLYWYQQILGQGPKLLIQFQNNGVVDDSQLPKDRFSAERLKGVDSTLKIQPAKLEDSAVYLCASKPTSQENEQFFGPGTRLTVL.